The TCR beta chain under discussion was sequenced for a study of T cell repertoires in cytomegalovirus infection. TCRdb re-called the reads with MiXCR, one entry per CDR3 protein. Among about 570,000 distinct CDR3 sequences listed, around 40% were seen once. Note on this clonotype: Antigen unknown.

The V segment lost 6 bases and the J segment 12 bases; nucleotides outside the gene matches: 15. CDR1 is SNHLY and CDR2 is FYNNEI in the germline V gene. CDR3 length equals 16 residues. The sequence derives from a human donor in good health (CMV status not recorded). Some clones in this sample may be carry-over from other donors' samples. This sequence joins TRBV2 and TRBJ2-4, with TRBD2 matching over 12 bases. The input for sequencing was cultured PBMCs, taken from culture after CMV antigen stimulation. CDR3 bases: TGTGCCAGCAGCGAAAGATCCTCTAGCGGGAGGGCCCCTCAGTACTTC. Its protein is CASSERSSSGRAPQYF.